Presented here are 19 T cell receptor beta chains from one specimen sequenced in a study of blood T cells in healthy people across ages (dated by TCRdb to 2014 to 2015). The library was produced with 5' RACE. The data were produced on an Illumina HiSeq 2500. A second PCR of roughly 7 to 11 cycles was performed with a sample-barcoded 5' primer and a J-beta primer mix. TCRdb reworked the public reads: Q25 trimming with fastp, MiXCR clone assembly, productive beta chains retained. Each entry is one CDR3 protein sequence, shown with its most common DNA and genes. The sample table holds roughly 900,000 distinct CDR3 sequences, of which 29% were seen once. The top ten hold 15% to 20% of the sample. Sequences were obtained from blood. The receptors were gathered from a woman older than 75 in good health.

This clonotype was picked up a small number of times. The rearrangement uses TRBV11-2 and TRBJ1-4; D is ambiguous. The CDR3 runs to 16 residues. V gave up 3 bases and J gave up 0 bases, with 11 bases separating them. Germline lookup yields CDR1 SGHAT and CDR2 FQNNGV. The CDR3 coding sequence is TGTGCCAGCAGCTTGGAGTTGTCTGCAACTAATGAAAAACTGTTTTTT. Encoded protein: CASSLELSATNEKLFF.

This clonotype was picked up many times. The chain has TRBV27 and TRBJ1-2; 8 bases are a match to TRBD1. Germline CDR1 reads MNHEY; CDR2 reads SMNVEV (reference sequence). The V gene end was trimmed by 3 bases and the J gene end by 8 bases; junction bases not matched to a gene: 11. CDR3 length equals 15 residues. CDR3 nucleotide sequence: TGTGCCAGCAGTTTTCTTGGACAGGGTTTAGGAGGCTACACCTTC. This gives the protein CASSFLGQGLGGYTF.

This chain joins TRBV24-1 and TRBJ1-1, with 9 positions matching TRBD1. Germline lookup yields CDR1 KGHDR and CDR2 SFDVKD. CDR3 length: 18 amino acids. Germline trimming cut 0 bases from V and 0 bases from J; bases unmatched to any gene: 7. CDR3 sequence (DNA): TGTGCCACCAGTGATTTGGCCCGGGACAGGGCCTTGAACACTGAAGCTTTCTTT. Amino acid sequence: CATSDLARDRALNTEAFF.

At least ten counts were recorded for this clonotype. The chain joins TRBV4-3 to TRBJ2-3; tentatively, D is TRBD1 or TRBD2 (5 bases each). The CDR3 covers 15 residues. Trimming cost V 1 base and J 0 bases, with 8 bases left between them. Germline lookup yields CDR1 LGHNA and CDR2 YSLEER. The CDR3 loop reads CASSQVGVSTDTQYF. The CDR3 bases are TGCGCCAGCAGCCAAGTGGGGGTTAGCACAGATACGCAGTATTTT.

V usage is TRBV6-6 and J usage is TRBJ2-1; possibly TRBD2 for D (6 bases). The germline gives CDR1 MNHNY, CDR2 SVGAGI (reference sequence). The CDR3 sequence is 13 residues long. Trimming took 6 bases from V and 9 from J, leaving 15 bases between them. CDR3 amino acids: CASSSTSTVEQFF. CDR3 sequence (DNA): TGTGCCAGCAGCTCCACTAGCACGGTTGAGCAGTTCTTC.

This clonotype has at least ten counts. The chain combines TRBV5-1 with TRBJ2-1, with 8 nucleotides matching TRBD2. Trimming cost V 0 bases and J 0 bases; bases outside gene matches: 2. The CDR3 is made up of 16 amino acids. Germline CDR1 SGHRS, CDR2 YFSETQ. This CDR3 reads CASSLVSGVSYNEQFF. CDR3 coding DNA: TGCGCCAGCAGCTTGGTTAGCGGGGTCTCCTACAATGAGCAGTTCTTC.

In this sample, this clonotype turned up many times. V and J are TRBV6-1 and TRBJ2-3; D gene ambiguous. This CDR3 contains 15 residues. Germline CDR1 is MNHNS and CDR2 is SASEGT. V dropped 0 bases and J dropped 6 bases, with 13 bases sitting between them. The CDR3 bases are TGTGCCAGCAGTGAAGCGATAACAATTGGGGATACGCAGTATTTT. Amino acids: CASSEAITIGDTQYF.

This clonotype showed up just a few times. Since a much larger clone is just one base distant, this may be a read error. This chain links TRBV11-2 with TRBJ2-5; 15 positions match TRBD2. This CDR3 spans 16 amino acids. From germline, CDR1 is SGHAT and CDR2 FQNNGV. Written as DNA, the CDR3 is TGCGCCAGCAGCACCGGACTAGCGGGGGGGTACAATGAGCAGTACTTC. Its translation: CASSTGLAGGYNEQYF.

Remarks on this clonotype: Possible read error: a much larger clone is one base away. This chain links TRBV30 with TRBJ1-5; D is unclear. The CDR3 has 14 amino acids. Germline V gives CDR1 GTSNPN, CDR2 SVGIG (reference sequence). With 0 bases removed from V and 7 bases from J, the gap between germline ends came to 13 bases. The CDR3 nucleotides read TGTGCCTGGAGTGTCGGCGACTCCGAGCAGCCCCAGCATTTT. This codes for CAWSVGDSEQPQHF.

This clonotype was found many times. This chain uses TRBV5-1 with TRBJ1-2; 7 bases are a match to TRBD1. The germline gives CDR1 SGHRS, CDR2 YFSETQ. The length of the CDR3 is 15 residues. V lost 5 bases and J lost 0; bases outside the gene matches: 7. CDR3 in amino acids: CASSPTGRANYGYTF. Here the CDR3 DNA reads TGCGCCAGCAGTCCGACAGGGCGAGCTAACTATGGCTACACCTTC.

A few counts support this clonotype. The rearrangement links TRBV4-2 to TRBJ2-3, with TRBD2 matching over 8 bases. In germline, CDR1 is LGHNA, CDR2 YNFKEQ. V gave up 1 base and J gave up 1 base; unmatched junction bases: 4. The CDR3 loop spans 16 amino acids. This CDR3 reads CASSQVTGGGTDTQYF. Written as DNA, the CDR3 is TGTGCCAGCAGCCAAGTAACGGGGGGGGGCACAGATACGCAGTATTTT.

This clonotype appeared many times. This chain uses TRBV7-2 with TRBJ2-5, with 9 bases identical to TRBD2. V lost 4 bases to trimming and J lost 5 bases; unmatched junction nucleotides: 11. This CDR3 spans 16 amino acids. CDR1 and CDR2 from the germline V gene are SGHTA and FQGNSA. The CDR3, as DNA: TGTGCCAGCAGCTCGAAGCGGGGGGTTTTGACGGAGACCCAGTACTTC. Translation gives CASSSKRGVLTETQYF. The variable domain in full, with the rest retrieved from reference TRBV7-2 and TRBJ2-5, is GAGVSQSPSNKVTEKGKDVELRCDPISGHTALYWYRQSLGQGLEFLIYFQGNSAPDKSGLPSDRFSAERTGGSVSTLTIQRTQQEDSAVYLCASSSKRGVLTETQYFGPGTRLLVL.

This clonotype was seen many times. The chain links TRBV7-2 to TRBJ2-3; 12 bases fit TRBD1. V lost 2 bases and J lost 4; bases outside the gene matches: 7. Germline V gene data show CDR1 as SGHTA and CDR2 as FQGNSA. This CDR3 spans 17 amino acids. The CDR3 DNA reads as TGTGCCAGCAGCTTAAGGGGACAGGGGGCGATTGCAGATACGCAGTATTTT. Its protein product is CASSLRGQGAIADTQYF.

Regarding this clonotype: This may arise from a read error, as a much more abundant clone is one base away. The chain has TRBV4-3 and TRBJ1-2; D is unclear. The V gene lost 4 bases and the J gene lost 4 bases, with 16 bases spanning the gap. In germline, CDR1 is LGHNA, CDR2 YSLEER. This CDR3 spans 15 amino acids. CDR3 loop: CASSRDWVKSYGYTF. Here the CDR3 DNA reads TGCGCCAGCAGCCGAGATTGGGTAAAGAGCTATGGCTACACCTTC.

The V and J genes are TRBV20-1 and TRBJ2-1; 11 bases line up with TRBD2. Unmatched junction bases numbered 2, after V lost 3 bases and J lost 4 bases. The CDR3 is made up of 14 amino acids. Germline CDR1 reads DFQATT; CDR2 reads SNEGSKA (reference sequence). This CDR3 is CSARGLAEYNEQFF. CDR3 coding DNA: TGCAGTGCTAGGGGACTAGCGGAATACAATGAGCAGTTCTTC.

This clonotype was observed at least ten times. The chain joins TRBV14 to TRBJ2-3; D possibly uses TRBD1 or TRBD2 (5 bases each). Per the germline V gene, CDR1 is SGHDN and CDR2 is FVKESK. The V gene lost 4 bases and the J gene lost 4 bases, with 21 bases spanning the gap. The CDR3 is 17 amino acids. This CDR3 is CASSPFAGTPDADTQYF. For the CDR3, the DNA is TGTGCCAGCAGCCCCTTCGCTGGGACGCCTGACGCAGATACGCAGTATTTT.

Details on this clonotype: A much larger clone is a single base away; this may be a read error. The CDR3 region has the DNA TGTACCACCAGTGGAGGGGGGATAGGTCAAGAGACCCAGTACTTC. Translating gives CTTSGGGIGQETQYF. The chain recombines TRBV24-1 with TRBJ2-5; D may be TRBD1 or TRBD2 (6 bases each). The germline V gene encodes CDR1 KGHDR and CDR2 SFDVKD. This CDR3 region has 15 residues.

This clonotype was seen at least ten times. The rearrangement uses TRBV20-1 and TRBJ2-1; D remains unclear. V gave up 2 bases and J gave up 5 bases, with 4 bases separating them. The CDR3 is 11 amino acids. Germline assignment: CDR1 DFQATT and CDR2 SNEGSKA (reference sequence). The CDR3 loop is CSARIDNEQFF. The CDR3 DNA sequence: TGCAGTGCTAGAATAGACAATGAGCAGTTCTTC.

This clonotype was counted at least ten times. The V and J genes are TRBV29-1 and TRBJ1-2; D possibly corresponds to TRBD1 (5 bases). The V end lost 5 bases, the J end lost 8 bases, and 15 bases lay between the germline ends. Germline CDR1 SQVTM, CDR2 ANQGSEA. This CDR3 is built from 12 residues. The CDR3 reads CSVLTASRGYTF. As DNA, the CDR3 is TGCAGCGTTCTGACAGCATCACGAGGCTACACCTTC.